What follows is one T cell receptor (beta chain) and its context. This entry comes from a study of blood T cells in healthy people across ages. With a J-beta primer mix and a sample-barcoded 5' primer, a second PCR ran about 7 to 12 cycles. A single record per CDR3 protein comes from TCRdb applying MiXCR to the 5' RACE reads. The sample holds fewer than 750,000 distinct CDR3 sequences; around 50% are singletons and the top ten take around an eighth. Germline CDR1 is SQVTM and CDR2 is ANQGSEA. This CDR3 has 11 residues. Unmatched junction bases numbered 2, after V lost 6 bases and J lost 4 bases. The sequence was collected from an elderly woman in good health. Input material: blood. The chain links TRBV29-1 to TRBJ2-5; TRBD1 matches at 7 bases. CDR3 DNA sequence: TGCAGCGTCCGACAGGGAGAGACCCAGTACTTC. As protein: CSVRQGETQYF.